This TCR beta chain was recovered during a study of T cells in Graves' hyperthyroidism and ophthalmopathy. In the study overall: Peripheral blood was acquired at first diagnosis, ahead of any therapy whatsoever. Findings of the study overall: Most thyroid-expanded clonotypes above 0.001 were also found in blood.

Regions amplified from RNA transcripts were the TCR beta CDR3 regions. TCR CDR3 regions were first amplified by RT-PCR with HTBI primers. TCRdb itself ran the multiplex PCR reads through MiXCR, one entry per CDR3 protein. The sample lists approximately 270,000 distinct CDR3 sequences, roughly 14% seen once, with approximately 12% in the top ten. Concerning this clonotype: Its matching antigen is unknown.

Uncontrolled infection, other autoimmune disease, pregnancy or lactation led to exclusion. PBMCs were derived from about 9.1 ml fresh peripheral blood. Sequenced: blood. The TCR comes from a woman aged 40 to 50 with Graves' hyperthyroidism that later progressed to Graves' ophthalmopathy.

In nucleotides, the CDR3 is TGTGCTAGTGGTTTGGTGGGGGCGGGGAGGAACACTGAAGCTTTCTTT. This translates into CASGLVGAGRNTEAFF. The chain recombines TRBV12-5 with TRBJ1-1, with a weak D call TRBD1 (6 bases). Looked up from germline, CDR1 is LGHNT and CDR2 is FRNRAP. CDR3 length equals 16 residues. V lost 0 bases and J 1 base, leaving 12 bases between the germline ends.